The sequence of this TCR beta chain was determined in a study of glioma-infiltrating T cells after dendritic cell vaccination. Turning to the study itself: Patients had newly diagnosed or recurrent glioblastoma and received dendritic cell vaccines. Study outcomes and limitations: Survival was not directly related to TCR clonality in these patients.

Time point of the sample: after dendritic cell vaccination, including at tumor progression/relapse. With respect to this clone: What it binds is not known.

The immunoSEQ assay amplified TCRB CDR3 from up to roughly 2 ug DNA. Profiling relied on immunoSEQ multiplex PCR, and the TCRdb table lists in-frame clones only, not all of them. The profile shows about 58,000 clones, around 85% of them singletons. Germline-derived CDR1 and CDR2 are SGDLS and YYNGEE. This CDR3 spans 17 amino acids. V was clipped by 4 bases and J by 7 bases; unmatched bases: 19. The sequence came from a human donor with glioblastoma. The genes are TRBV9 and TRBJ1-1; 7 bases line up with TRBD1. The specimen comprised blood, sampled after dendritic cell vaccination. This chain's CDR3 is CASSPPVGQSYVIEAFF. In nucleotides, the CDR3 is TGTGCCAGCAGCCCCCCTGTGGGACAGTCCTATGTCATTGAAGCTTTCTTT.